The present TCR beta chain was sequenced within a study of shared clonotypes between healthy human individuals. Negatively enriched CD4+ T cells were divided by CD45RA into naive and memory. Clones were sequenced by immunoSEQ multiplex PCR, and TCRdb holds only the in-frame ones, with some missing. This sample carries approximately 1,500,000 clones, under 99% of them seen once, and the ten largest clones take about 0.45%. The sequence was collected from a man aged 30-40 years in good health. The sequencing input was naive CD4+ T cells sorted from blood. The subset: CD45RA+ positively selected.

CDR3 region: CSVGRGMGETQYF. The CDR3 nucleotides read TGCAGCGTTGGGCGGGGCATGGGGGAGACCCAGTACTTC. V usage is TRBV29-1 and J usage is TRBJ2-5; tentative D call: TRBD2 (6 bases). The CDR3 loop spans 13 amino acids. CDR1 is SQVTM and CDR2 is ANQGSEA in the germline V gene. The V end was cut by 4 bases, the J end by 5 bases, with 14 bases between.